This T cell receptor (beta chain) was retrieved from a study of cytomegalovirus exposure and HLA in healthy donors. The CDR3 is 16 residues long. V gave up 1 base and J gave up 1 base; unmatched junction bases: 5. Germline CDR1 LNHNV, CDR2 YYDKDF (reference sequence). Only a few counts were recorded for this clone. The primer mix had 60 Vbeta and 13 Jbeta primers. The data were produced by immunoSEQ multiplex PCR, yet TCRdb's version contains in-frame clones alone and is incomplete. The sample lists some 110,000 clones, approximately 80% seen once, with around 0.9% in the top ten. Source material: PBMCs. The chain carries TRBV15 and TRBJ1-2; 8 nucleotides agree with TRBD1. This sequence originates from a woman in her 30s in good health and CMV-seronegative. The CDR3, as DNA: TGTGCCACCAGCAGAGTAACAGGGGGTTATAACTATGGCTACACCTTC. Its protein is CATSRVTGGYNYGYTF.